This T cell receptor beta chain is from a study of cytomegalovirus exposure and HLA in healthy donors. Primers: 60 Vbeta forward and 13 Jbeta reverse. The repertoire was sequenced with immunoSEQ multiplex PCR; TCRdb's copy has only in-frame clones and lacks some. The table includes about 200,000 clones, around 86% detected once. Germline CDR1 WSHSY, CDR2 SAAADI. The CDR3 totals 16 residues. V dropped 2 bases and J dropped 4 bases, with 16 bases sitting between them. The source is a woman aged 40 to 50 in good health and CMV-seronegative. The sequenced sample consisted of PBMCs. J is TRBJ2-3 and V is TRBV10-2; D ambiguous. The CDR3 coding sequence is TGCGCCAGCAGTGAGGTAGGTAGCCTCGAGCCAGATACGCAGTATTTT. Translation gives CASSEVGSLEPDTQYF.